The next 18 T cell receptor beta chains were all read from a single sample in a study of PD-1 blockade in classical Hodgkin lymphoma. TCRdb keeps only in-frame clones here, not all; method: immunoSEQ multiplex PCR. The data show tens of thousands of clones, roughly 82% seen once. With no exception, relapse followed autologous stem cell transplantation in all patients, and brentuximab vedotin exposure varied. The source was peripheral blood mononuclear cells (PBMCs), collected before the second cycle of nivolumab. The origin of the receptors is a human donor with classical Hodgkin lymphoma.

This clone turned up a few times. V is TRBV6-1 and J is TRBJ2-7, with 8 bases fitting TRBD1. CDR1 and CDR2 (germline): MNHNS, SASEGT. Trimming removed 7 bases from V and 4 bases from J; junction bases left unmatched: 12. The CDR3 loop spans 15 amino acids. As DNA, the CDR3 is TGTGCCAGCATTCCGACAGGGGAGAGGGGTTACGAGCAGTACTTC. It encodes CASIPTGERGYEQYF.

V usage is TRBV4-3 and J usage is TRBJ2-7; the D gene is possibly TRBD2 (6 bases). Trimming stripped 2 bases from V and 5 bases from J, with 19 bases between. Germline values: CDR1 LGHNA, CDR2 YSLEER. The CDR3 consists of 16 residues. The CDR3 nucleotides read TGCGCCAGCAGCCAAAGGTCAGGGACTGGCTTGAACGAGCAGTACTTC. Translating gives CASSQRSGTGLNEQYF.

The gene calls are TRBV28 and TRBJ1-1, with 8 bases identical to TRBD1. The germline V gene has CDR1 MDHEN and CDR2 SYDVKM. The J segment lost 7 bases and the V segment lost 3 bases, leaving 4 bases of the junction unmatched. The CDR3 spans 13 residues. CDR3 DNA sequence: TGTGCCAGCAGTTTGACAGGGGTCGTTGAAGCTTTCTTT. Its protein product is CASSLTGVVEAFF.

The V and J genes are TRBV7-2 and TRBJ2-3; the D gene is possibly TRBD2 (7 bases). The V gene's germline CDR1 is SGHTA and CDR2 FQGNSA. This CDR3 contains 15 residues. The V end lost 3 bases, the J end lost 4 bases, and 14 bases lay between the germline ends. The CDR3 DNA follows: TGTGCCAGCAGCTTGGGGGCGGGACTACCAGATACGCAGTATTTT. Translation: CASSLGAGLPDTQYF.

V is TRBV6-6 and J is TRBJ1-1; 8 bases fit TRBD1. J gave up 1 base and V 2 bases, and 6 bases lay outside the gene matches. There are 16 residues in the CDR3. Germline CDR1 MNHNY, CDR2 SVGAGI (reference sequence). The CDR3 here is CASSYLRGTGNTEAFF. DNA for the CDR3: TGTGCCAGCAGTTACCTTCGGGGGACAGGGAACACTGAAGCTTTCTTT.

This clone turned up a few times. The rearrangement links TRBV4-1 to TRBJ1-1; unclear D gene. The CDR3 loop spans 15 amino acids. The germline V and J ends were trimmed by 2 bases and 1 base, with 11 bases remaining between them. Per germline, CDR1 MGHRA and CDR2 YSYEKL. CDR3 protein: CASSQIRFSNTEAFF. CDR3 DNA sequence: TGCGCCAGCAGCCAAATTAGATTCTCGAACACTGAAGCTTTCTTT.

This clone was found a few times. At one boundary the junction diverges from the germline segment, which might be a read error. V is TRBV11-3 and J is TRBJ1-3, with D uncertain. Per germline, CDR1 SGHNT and CDR2 YENEEA. The CDR3 length is 11 residues. CDR3 residues: CARSTHQAGDF. CDR3 sequence (DNA): TGTGCCCGCTCAACCCATCAGGCGGGTGATTTT.

This clone is medium-sized within its sample. The rearrangement links TRBV5-1 to TRBJ1-6; D uncertain. From germline, CDR1 is SGHRS and CDR2 YFSETQ. The CDR3 is 15 amino acids. V lost 1 base and J 5 bases, leaving 10 bases between the germline ends. CDR3 residues: CASSLTSRNNSPLHF. DNA for the CDR3: TGCGCCAGCAGCTTGACCAGCCGAAATAATTCACCCCTCCACTTT.

This rearrangement joins TRBV5-1 to TRBJ2-2; unclear D gene. Germline CDR1 reads SGHRS; CDR2 reads YFSETQ. The CDR3 covers 15 residues. V was cut by 0 bases and J by 2 bases, with 8 bases left in between. As DNA, the CDR3 is TGCGCCAGCAGCTTGGTTTCGGAAAACACCGGGGAGCTGTTTTTT. Translation: CASSLVSENTGELFF.

This clone was counted once. This chain uses TRBV7-8 with TRBJ1-1; TRBD1 aligns across 9 bases. Germline CDR1 and CDR2: SGHVS and FQNEAQ. The CDR3 runs 15 residues. The J segment lost 6 bases and the V segment lost 5 bases, leaving 10 bases of the junction unmatched. CDR3 amino acids: CASSPRQGGNSEAFF. CDR3 DNA sequence: TGTGCCAGCAGCCCCCGACAGGGGGGGAATTCTGAAGCTTTCTTT. Full variable domain (rest looked up from reference TRBV7-8 and TRBJ1-1): GAGVSQSPRYKVAKRGQDVALRCDPISGHVSLFWYQQALGQGPEFLTYFQNEAQLDKSGLPSDRFFAERPEGSVSTLKIQRTQQEDSAVYLCASSPRQGGNSEAFFGQGTRLTVV.

This clone has just one count. The V gene is TRBV5-4, the J gene TRBJ2-7; D perhaps matches TRBD1 (5 bases). Trimming stripped 4 bases from V and 5 bases from J, with 16 bases between. The CDR3 totals 14 residues. The germline V gene encodes CDR1 SGHNT and CDR2 YYREEE (reference sequence). DNA for the CDR3: TGTGCCAGCAGCACACCGCAGGGTTTCGACGAGCAGTACTTC. It specifies CASSTPQGFDEQYF.

The V call is TRBV4-3, the J call TRBJ1-6, with unresolved D. The V end was cut by 0 bases, the J end by 10 bases, with 13 bases between. Germline V CDR1 and CDR2: LGHNA, YSLEER. This CDR3 contains 15 residues. CDR3 sequence reads: CASSQEEQAGSPLHF. CDR3 nucleotides: TGCGCCAGCAGCCAAGAGGAGCAGGCCGGCTCACCCCTCCACTTT.

The chain employs TRBV7-2 and TRBJ1-2; D ambiguous. V lost 2 bases and J lost 8, with 12 bases in between. This CDR3 is 13 amino acids long. Germline-derived CDR1 and CDR2 are SGHTA and FQGNSA. CDR3 nucleotide sequence: TGTGCCAGCAGCTTATCGGTTCTCGACGGCTACACCTTC. This gives the protein CASSLSVLDGYTF.

This chain uses TRBV7-2 with TRBJ2-2, with D possibly being TRBD1 (6 bases). This CDR3 region has 18 residues. Germline V gene sequence: CDR1 SGHTA, CDR2 FQGNSA. Trimming removed 5 bases at V and 1 base at J, with 20 bases between. The CDR3 DNA reads as TGTGCCAGCAGCCCGCCACGCGTTAGGGGGAGGAACACCGGGGAGCTGTTTTTT. Encoded protein: CASSPPRVRGRNTGELFF.

This clone was recorded a few times. This CDR3 is also generated by other DNA sequences in the sample. J is TRBJ1-2 and V is TRBV20-1; weak D call: TRBD1 (5 bases). V was clipped by 7 bases and J by 2 bases, with 8 bases between them. The CDR3 spans 11 residues. Germline CDR1 reads DFQATT; CDR2 reads SNEGSKA (reference sequence). CDR3 in DNA: TGCAGTGTTCAGGGAAACTATGGCTACACCTTC. Protein product: CSVQGNYGYTF.

The chain links TRBV7-9 to TRBJ1-1, with D possibly being TRBD1 (6 bases). The length of the CDR3 is 14 residues. V lost 7 bases and J 5 bases, leaving 17 bases between the germline ends. Germline-derived CDR1 and CDR2 are SEHNR and FQNEAQ (reference sequence). The CDR3 DNA follows: TGTGCCAGCACCTACGGAGGGGGGGTTACTGAAGCTTTCTTT. Its protein is CASTYGGGVTEAFF.

The V gene is TRBV4-3, the J gene TRBJ1-4; D is possibly TRBD1 (5 bases). Trimming left V 0 bases short and J 7 bases short, with 12 bases between. The CDR3 contains 15 residues. Germline V gene data show CDR1 as LGHNA and CDR2 as YSLEER. The CDR3 loop reads CASSQESGGGEKLFF. The CDR3 DNA reads TGCGCCAGCAGCCAAGAGAGCGGGGGGGGTGAAAAACTGTTTTTT.

The chain joins TRBV28 to TRBJ1-2, with TRBD1 identical over 9 bases. Germline V gives CDR1 MDHEN, CDR2 SYDVKM. The CDR3 covers 14 residues. Germline trimming cut 8 bases from V and 5 bases from J; bases unmatched to any gene: 9. The CDR3 bases are TGTGCCAGCTTATCTCCGGGACAGGGATATGGCTACACCTTC. Its translation: CASLSPGQGYGYTF.